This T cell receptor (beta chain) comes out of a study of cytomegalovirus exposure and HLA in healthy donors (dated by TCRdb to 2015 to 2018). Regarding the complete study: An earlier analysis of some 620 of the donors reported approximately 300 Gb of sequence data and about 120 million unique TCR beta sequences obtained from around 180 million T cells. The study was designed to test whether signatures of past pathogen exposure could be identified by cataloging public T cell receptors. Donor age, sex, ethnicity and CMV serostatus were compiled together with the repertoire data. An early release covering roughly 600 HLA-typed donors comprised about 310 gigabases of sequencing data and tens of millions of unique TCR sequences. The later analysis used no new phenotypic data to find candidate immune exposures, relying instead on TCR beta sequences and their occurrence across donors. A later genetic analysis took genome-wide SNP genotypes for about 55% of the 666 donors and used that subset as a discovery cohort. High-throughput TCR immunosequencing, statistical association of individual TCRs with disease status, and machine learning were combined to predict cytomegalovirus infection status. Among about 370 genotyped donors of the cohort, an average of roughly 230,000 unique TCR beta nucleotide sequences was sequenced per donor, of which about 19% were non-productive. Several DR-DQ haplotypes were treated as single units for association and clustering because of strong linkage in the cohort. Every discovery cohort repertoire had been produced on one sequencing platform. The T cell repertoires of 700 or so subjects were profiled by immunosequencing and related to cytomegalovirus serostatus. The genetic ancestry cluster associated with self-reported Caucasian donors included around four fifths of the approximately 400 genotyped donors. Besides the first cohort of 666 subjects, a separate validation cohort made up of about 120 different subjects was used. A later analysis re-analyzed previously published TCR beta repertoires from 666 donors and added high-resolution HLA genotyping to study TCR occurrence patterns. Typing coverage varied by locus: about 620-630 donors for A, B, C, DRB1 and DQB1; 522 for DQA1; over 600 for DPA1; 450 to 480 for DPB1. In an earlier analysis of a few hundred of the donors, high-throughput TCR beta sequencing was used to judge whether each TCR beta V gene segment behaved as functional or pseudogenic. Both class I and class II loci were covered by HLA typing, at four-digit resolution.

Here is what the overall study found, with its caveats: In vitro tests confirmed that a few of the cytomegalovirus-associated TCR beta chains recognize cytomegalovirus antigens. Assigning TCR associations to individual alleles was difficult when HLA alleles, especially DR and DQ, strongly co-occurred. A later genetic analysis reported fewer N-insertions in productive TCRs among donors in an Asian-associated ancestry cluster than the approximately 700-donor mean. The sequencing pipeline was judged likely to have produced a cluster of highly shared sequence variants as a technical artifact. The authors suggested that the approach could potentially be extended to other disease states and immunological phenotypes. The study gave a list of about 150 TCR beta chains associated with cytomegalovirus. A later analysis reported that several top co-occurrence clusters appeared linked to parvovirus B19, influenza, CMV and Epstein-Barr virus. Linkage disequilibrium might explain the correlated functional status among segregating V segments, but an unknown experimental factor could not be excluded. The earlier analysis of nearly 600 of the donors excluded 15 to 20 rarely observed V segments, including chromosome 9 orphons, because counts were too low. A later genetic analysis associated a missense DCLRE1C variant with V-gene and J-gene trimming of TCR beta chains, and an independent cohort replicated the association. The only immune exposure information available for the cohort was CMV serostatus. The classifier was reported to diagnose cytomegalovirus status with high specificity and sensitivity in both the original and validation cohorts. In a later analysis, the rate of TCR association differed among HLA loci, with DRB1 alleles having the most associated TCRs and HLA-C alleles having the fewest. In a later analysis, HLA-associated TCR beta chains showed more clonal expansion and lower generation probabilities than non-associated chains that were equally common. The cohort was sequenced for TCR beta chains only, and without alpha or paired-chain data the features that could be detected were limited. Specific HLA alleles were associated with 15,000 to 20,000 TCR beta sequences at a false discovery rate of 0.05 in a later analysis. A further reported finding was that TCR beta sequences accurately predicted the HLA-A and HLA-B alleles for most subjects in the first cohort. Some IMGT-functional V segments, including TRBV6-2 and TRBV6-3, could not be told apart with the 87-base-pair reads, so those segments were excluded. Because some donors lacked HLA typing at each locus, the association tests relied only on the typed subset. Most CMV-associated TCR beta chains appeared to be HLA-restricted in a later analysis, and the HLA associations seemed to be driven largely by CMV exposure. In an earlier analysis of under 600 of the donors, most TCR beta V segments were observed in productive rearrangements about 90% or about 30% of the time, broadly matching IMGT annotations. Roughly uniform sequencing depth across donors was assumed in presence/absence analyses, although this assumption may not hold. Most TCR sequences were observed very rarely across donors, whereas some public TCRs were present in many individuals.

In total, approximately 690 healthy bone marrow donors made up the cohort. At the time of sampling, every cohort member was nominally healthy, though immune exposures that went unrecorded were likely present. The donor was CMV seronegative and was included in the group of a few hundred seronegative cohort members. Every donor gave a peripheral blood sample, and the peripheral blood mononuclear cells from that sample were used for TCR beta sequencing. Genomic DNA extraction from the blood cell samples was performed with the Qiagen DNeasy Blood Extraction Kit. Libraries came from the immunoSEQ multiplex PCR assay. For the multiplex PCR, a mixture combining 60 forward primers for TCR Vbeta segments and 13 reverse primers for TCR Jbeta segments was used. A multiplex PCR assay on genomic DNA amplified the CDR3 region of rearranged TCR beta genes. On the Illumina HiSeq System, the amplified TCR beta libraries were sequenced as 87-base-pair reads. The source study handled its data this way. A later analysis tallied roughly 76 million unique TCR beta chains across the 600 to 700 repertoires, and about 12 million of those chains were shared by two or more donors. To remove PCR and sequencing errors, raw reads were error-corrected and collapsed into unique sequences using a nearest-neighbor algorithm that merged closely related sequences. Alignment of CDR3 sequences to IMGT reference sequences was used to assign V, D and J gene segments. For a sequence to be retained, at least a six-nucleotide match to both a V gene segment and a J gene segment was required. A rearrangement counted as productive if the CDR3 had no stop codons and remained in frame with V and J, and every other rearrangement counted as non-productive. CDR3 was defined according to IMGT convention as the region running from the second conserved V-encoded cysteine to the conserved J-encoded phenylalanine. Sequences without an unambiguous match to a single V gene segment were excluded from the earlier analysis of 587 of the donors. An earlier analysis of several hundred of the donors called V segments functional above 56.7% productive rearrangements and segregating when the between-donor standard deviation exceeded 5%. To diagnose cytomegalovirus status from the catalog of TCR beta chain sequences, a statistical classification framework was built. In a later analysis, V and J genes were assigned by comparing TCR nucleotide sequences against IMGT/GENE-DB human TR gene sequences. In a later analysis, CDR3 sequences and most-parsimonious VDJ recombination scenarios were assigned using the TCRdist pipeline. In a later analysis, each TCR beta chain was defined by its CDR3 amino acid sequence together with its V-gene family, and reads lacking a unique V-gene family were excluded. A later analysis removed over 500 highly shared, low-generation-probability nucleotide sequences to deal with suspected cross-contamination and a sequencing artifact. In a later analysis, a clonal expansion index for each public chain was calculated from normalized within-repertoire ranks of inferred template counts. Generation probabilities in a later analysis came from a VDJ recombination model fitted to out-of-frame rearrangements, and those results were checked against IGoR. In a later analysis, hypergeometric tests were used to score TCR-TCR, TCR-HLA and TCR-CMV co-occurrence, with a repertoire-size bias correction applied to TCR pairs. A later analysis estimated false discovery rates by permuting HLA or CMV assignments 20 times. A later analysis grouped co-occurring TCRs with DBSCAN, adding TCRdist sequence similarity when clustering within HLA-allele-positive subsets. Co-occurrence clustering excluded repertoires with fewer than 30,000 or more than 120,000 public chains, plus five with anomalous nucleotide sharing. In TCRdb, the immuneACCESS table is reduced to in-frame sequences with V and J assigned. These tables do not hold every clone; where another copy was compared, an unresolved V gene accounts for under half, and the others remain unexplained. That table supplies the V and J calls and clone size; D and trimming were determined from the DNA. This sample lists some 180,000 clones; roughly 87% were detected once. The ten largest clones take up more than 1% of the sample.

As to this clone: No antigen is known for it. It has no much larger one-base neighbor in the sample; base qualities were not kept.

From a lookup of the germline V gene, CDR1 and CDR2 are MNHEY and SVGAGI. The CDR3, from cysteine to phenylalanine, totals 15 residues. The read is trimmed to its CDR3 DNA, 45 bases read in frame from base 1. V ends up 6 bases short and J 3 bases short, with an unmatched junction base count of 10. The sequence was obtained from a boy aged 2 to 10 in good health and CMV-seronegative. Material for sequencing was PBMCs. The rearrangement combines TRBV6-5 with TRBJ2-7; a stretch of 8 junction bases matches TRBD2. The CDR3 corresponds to CASSALAGGVYEQYF. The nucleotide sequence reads TGTGCCAGCAGCGCCCTAGCGGGCGGCGTCTACGAGCAGTACTTC.